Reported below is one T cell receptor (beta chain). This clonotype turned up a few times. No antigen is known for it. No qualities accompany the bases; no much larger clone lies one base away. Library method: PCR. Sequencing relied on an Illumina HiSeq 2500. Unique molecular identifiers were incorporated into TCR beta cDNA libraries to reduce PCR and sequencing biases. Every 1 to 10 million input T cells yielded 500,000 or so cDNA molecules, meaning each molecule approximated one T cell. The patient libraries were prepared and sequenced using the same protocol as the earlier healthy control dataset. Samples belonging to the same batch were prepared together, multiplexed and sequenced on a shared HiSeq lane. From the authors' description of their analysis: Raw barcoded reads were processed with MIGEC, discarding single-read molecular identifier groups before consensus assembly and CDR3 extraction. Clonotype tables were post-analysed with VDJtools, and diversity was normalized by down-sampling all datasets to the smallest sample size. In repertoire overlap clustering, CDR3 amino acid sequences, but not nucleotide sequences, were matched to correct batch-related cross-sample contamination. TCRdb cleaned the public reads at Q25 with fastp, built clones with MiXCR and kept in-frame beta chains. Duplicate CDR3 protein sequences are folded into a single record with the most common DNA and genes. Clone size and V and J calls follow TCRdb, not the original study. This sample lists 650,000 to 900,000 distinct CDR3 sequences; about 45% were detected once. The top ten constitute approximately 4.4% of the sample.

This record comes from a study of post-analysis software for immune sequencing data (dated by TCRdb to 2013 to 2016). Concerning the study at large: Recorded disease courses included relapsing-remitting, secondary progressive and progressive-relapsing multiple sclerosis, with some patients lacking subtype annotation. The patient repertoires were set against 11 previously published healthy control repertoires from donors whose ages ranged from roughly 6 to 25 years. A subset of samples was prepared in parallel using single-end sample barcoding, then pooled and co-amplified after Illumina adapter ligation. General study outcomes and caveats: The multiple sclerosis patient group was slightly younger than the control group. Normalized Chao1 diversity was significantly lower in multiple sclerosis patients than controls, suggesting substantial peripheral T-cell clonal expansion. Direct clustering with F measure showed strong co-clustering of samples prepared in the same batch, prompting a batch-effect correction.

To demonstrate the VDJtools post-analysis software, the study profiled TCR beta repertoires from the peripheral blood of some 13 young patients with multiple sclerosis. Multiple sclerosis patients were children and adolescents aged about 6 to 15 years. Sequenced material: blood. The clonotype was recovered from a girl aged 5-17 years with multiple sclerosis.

The CDR3 protein sequence reads: CASRGGGPYQPQHF. The DNA reads as follows: TGTGCCAGCCGTGGGGGAGGGCCCTATCAGCCCCAGCATTTT. The V gene is TRBV12-3 or TRBV12-4 and the J gene is TRBJ1-5, with a weak D call of TRBD1 (5 bases match). V loses 8 bases, J loses 5 bases, and the germline ends lie 16 bases apart. Its CDR3 holds 14 amino acids, cysteine through phenylalanine. Solely the CDR3 DNA is kept, with 42 bases framed from the first base.